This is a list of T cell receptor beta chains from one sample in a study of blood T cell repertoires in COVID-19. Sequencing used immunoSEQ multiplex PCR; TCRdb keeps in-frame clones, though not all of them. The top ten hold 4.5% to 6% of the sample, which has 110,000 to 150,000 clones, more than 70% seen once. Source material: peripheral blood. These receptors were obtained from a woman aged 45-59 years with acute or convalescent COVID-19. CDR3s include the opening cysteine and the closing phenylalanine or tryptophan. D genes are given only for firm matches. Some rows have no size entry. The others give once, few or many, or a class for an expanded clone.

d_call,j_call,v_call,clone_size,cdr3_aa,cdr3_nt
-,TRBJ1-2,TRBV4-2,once,CASSQDGGRDTNYGYTF,TGTGCCAGCAGCCAAGACGGCGGCAGGGATACAAACTATGGCTACACCTTC
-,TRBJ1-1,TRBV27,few,CASSLSTGGVTEAFF,TGTGCCAGCAGTTTATCGACTGGGGGGGTCACTGAAGCTTTCTTT
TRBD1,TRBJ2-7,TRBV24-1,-,CATSAPAGTGEQYF,TGTGCCACCAGTGCCCCGGCCGGGACAGGGGAGCAGTACTTC
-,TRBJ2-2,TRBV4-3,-,CASSQKGYGTGELFF,TGCGCCAGCAGCCAAAAGGGGTACGGCACCGGGGAGCTGTTTTTT
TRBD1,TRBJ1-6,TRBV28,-,CASIPGQDFYNSPLHF,TGTGCCAGCATCCCGGGACAGGATTTCTATAATTCACCCCTCCACTTT
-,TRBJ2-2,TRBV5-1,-,CASSRIGANTGELFF,TGCGCCAGCAGCCGGATAGGAGCCAACACCGGGGAGCTGTTTTTT
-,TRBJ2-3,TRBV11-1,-,CASEPAGSTDTQYF,TGTGCCAGCGAACCTGCCGGGAGCACAGATACGCAGTATTTT
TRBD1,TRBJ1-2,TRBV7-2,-,CASSLAGTGYGYTF,TGTGCCAGCAGCTTAGCTGGGACAGGCTATGGCTACACCTTC
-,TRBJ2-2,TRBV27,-,CASTSGTTGTGELFF,TGTGCCAGCACCTCTGGGACAACTGGCACCGGGGAGCTGTTTTTT
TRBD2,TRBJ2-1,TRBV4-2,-,CASSQDLAGGYNEQFF,TGTGCCAGCAGCCAAGACTTAGCGGGGGGATACAATGAGCAGTTCTTC
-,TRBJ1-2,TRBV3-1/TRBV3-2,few,CASSQLVGQGGGYTF,TGTGCCAGCAGCCAACTGGTAGGGCAGGGCGGTGGCTACACCTTC
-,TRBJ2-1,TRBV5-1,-,CASGLSGNEQFF,TGCGCCAGCGGACTTAGCGGCAATGAGCAGTTCTTC
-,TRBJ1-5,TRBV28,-,CASSPAGLHSNQPQHF,TGTGCCAGCAGCCCGGCAGGCCTTCATAGCAATCAGCCCCAGCATTTT
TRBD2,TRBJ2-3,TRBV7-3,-,CASSLDLGGTDTQYF,TGTGCCAGCAGCTTAGATTTGGGAGGGACAGATACGCAGTATTTT
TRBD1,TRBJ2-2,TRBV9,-,CASSRDRSNTGELFF,TGTGCCAGCAGCCGGGACAGGTCGAACACCGGGGAGCTGTTTTTT
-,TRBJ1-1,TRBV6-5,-,CASRVTGTEAFF,TGTGCCAGCAGGGTAACAGGAACTGAAGCTTTCTTT
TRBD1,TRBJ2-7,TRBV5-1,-,CASHVQGAGEQYF,TGCGCCAGCCACGTCCAGGGGGCAGGAGAGCAGTACTTC
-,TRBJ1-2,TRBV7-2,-,CASTYWGVSGYTF,TGTGCCAGCACCTACTGGGGGGTCTCTGGCTACACCTTC
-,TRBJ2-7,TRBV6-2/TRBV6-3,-,CASSYDRFYEQYF,TGTGCCAGCAGTTACGACAGGTTCTACGAGCAGTACTTC
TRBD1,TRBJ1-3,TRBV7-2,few,CASSLGGTGSGNTIYF,TGTGCCAGCAGCTTAGGTGGGACAGGGTCTGGAAACACCATATATTTT
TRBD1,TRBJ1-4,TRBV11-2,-,CASADRQGGKLFF,TGTGCCAGTGCGGACAGGCAAGGGGGAAAACTGTTTTTT
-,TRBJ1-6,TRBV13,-,CASSLGQFSPLHF,TGTGCCAGCAGCTTAGGACAGTTTTCACCCCTCCACTTT
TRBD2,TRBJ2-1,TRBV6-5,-,CASSATSGAAEQFF,TGTGCCAGCAGCGCCACTAGCGGGGCTGCTGAGCAGTTCTTC
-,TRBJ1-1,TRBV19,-,CASSIAGSTEAFF,TGTGCCAGTAGTATCGCCGGGAGCACTGAAGCTTTCTTT
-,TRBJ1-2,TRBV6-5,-,CASSYSGAGDYGYTF,TGTGCCAGCAGTTACTCGGGTGCAGGCGATTATGGCTACACCTTC
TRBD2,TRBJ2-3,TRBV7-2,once,CASTSGGGDTQYF,TGTGCCAGTACTAGCGGGGGGGGAGATACGCAGTATTTT
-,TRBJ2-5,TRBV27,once,CASSFLRDIAETQYF,TGTGCCAGCAGTTTCCTCCGGGACATTGCAGAGACCCAGTACTTC
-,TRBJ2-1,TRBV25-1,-,CASSAGGNEQFF,TGTGCCAGCAGTGCCGGGGGCAATGAGCAGTTCTTC
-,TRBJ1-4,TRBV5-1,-,CASSLAPATNEKLFF,TGCGCCAGCAGCTTGGCTCCTGCAACTAATGAAAAACTGTTTTTT
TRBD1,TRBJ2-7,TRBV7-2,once,CASSGGQAVQIEQYF,TGTGCCAGCAGCGGAGGACAGGCAGTTCAAATTGAGCAGTACTTC
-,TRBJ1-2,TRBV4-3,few,CASSQTQGSWLNGYTF,TGCGCCAGCAGCCAGACACAGGGATCATGGCTGAATGGCTACACCTTC
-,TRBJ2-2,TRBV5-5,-,CASSLEFSRGNTGELFF,TGTGCCAGCAGCTTGGAGTTCTCGCGGGGGAACACCGGGGAGCTGTTTTTT
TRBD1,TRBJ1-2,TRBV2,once,CASSDHGTVGGYTF,TGTGCCAGCAGTGACCATGGGACAGTCGGTGGCTACACCTTC
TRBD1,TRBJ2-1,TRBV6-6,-,CASSVDRGGGYNEQFF,TGTGCCAGCAGTGTGGACAGGGGAGGGGGGTACAATGAGCAGTTCTTC
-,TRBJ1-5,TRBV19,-,CASSLGQYQHF,TGTGCCAGTAGTTTAGGACAGTACCAGCATTTT
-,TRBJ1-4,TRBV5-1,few,CASSLGDNGRSGELFF,TGCGCCAGCAGCTTGGGGGACAACGGGAGGAGTGGGGAACTGTTTTTT
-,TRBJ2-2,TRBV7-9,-,CASSFGGLDTGELFF,TGTGCCAGCAGCTTTGGCGGATTGGACACCGGGGAGCTGTTTTTT